Listed below are T cell receptor beta chains from one sample, sequenced in a study of blood T cell repertoires in COVID-19. TCRdb's copy holds only in-frame clones and misses some; the assay was immunoSEQ multiplex PCR. The sample gives about 190,000 clones, under 90% of which show up once; about 20% is in the top ten. Sequencing was done on a sample of peripheral blood. These receptors were obtained from a human donor in a cohort sampled during active COVID-19. Each CDR3 is given with its conserved first and last residue. The D gene is left open where the match is weak. The size field is filled for only some rows; it gives once, few, many or a size class.

V	J	size	D	CDR3	DNA
TRBV29-1	TRBJ1-2	.	.	CSVGLSEGGDGYTF	TGCAGCGTTGGACTATCAGAGGGAGGGGATGGCTACACCTTC
TRBV5-1	TRBJ2-1	.	TRBD2	CASHSGGTYNEQFF	TGCGCCAGTCACAGCGGGGGTACCTACAATGAGCAGTTCTTC
TRBV5-5	TRBJ1-5	.	.	CASSPDKGQPIFSNQPQHF	TGTGCCAGCAGCCCCGACAAAGGACAGCCGATTTTTAGCAATCAGCCCCAGCATTTT
TRBV5-1	TRBJ2-7	.	TRBD1	CASSLRSGQTYEQYF	TGCGCCAGCAGCTTACGGTCGGGACAGACCTACGAGCAGTACTTC
TRBV11-2	TRBJ1-6	.	.	CASSSGISPLHF	TGTGCCAGCAGCTCGGGGATATCACCCCTCCACTTT
TRBV7-2	TRBJ1-5	.	.	CASSLQGRPQPQHF	TGTGCCAGCAGCTTACAGGGGCGCCCCCAGCCCCAGCATTTT
TRBV19	TRBJ1-3	.	TRBD1	CASTTDRAGGNTIYF	TGTGCCAGCACAACGGACAGGGCAGGAGGAAACACCATATATTTT
TRBV29-1	TRBJ2-5	.	.	CSARVQETQYF	TGCAGCGCGCGAGTTCAAGAGACCCAGTACTTC
TRBV12-3/TRBV12-4	TRBJ2-4	.	.	CASSIDRNIQYF	TGTGCCAGCAGTATCGACAGAAACATTCAGTACTTC
TRBV14	TRBJ1-1	.	.	CASSPIGGTEAFF	TGTGCCAGCAGCCCCATCGGGGGGACTGAAGCTTTCTTT
TRBV7-7	TRBJ2-1	.	.	CASSPAPEGSYNEQFF	TGTGCCAGCAGCCCCGCGCCGGAGGGGTCCTACAATGAGCAGTTCTTC
TRBV28	TRBJ2-2	.	.	CASSLSPPQYTGELFF	TGTGCCAGCAGTTTATCCCCCCCTCAGTACACCGGGGAGCTGTTTTTT
TRBV7-9	TRBJ2-1	.	.	CASSLDGDSTYPYNEQFF	TGTGCCAGCAGCTTAGATGGAGACAGTACCTACCCCTACAATGAGCAGTTCTTC
TRBV5-1	TRBJ2-1	.	TRBD2	CASSLERGRNEQFF	TGCGCCAGCAGCTTGGAGCGGGGTCGGAATGAGCAGTTCTTC
TRBV6-5	TRBJ2-2	.	.	CASSYSRDGELFF	TGTGCCAGCAGTTACTCGAGAGACGGGGAGCTGTTTTTT
TRBV19	TRBJ1-5	.	TRBD1	CASRPDRTQPQHF	TGTGCCAGTAGACCGGACAGGACTCAGCCCCAGCATTTT
TRBV5-1	TRBJ2-5	.	TRBD2	CASSLTGTSGTETQYF	TGCGCCAGCAGCTTGACCGGGACTAGCGGGACGGAGACCCAGTACTTC
TRBV18	TRBJ1-2	once	TRBD1	CASSGQVSFHYGYTF	TGTGCCAGCTCAGGACAGGTGTCATTTCACTATGGCTACACCTTC
TRBV29-1	TRBJ2-5	.	.	CSVEDRNQETQYF	TGCAGCGTTGAGGACAGAAACCAAGAGACCCAGTACTTC
TRBV2	TRBJ2-5	.	TRBD1	CASSERTGPAETQYF	TGTGCCAGCAGCGAAAGGACAGGACCAGCAGAGACCCAGTACTTC
TRBV12-5	TRBJ1-5	.	TRBD1	CASVTGWDQPQHF	TGTGCTAGTGTGACAGGGTGGGATCAGCCCCAGCATTTT
TRBV6-1	TRBJ1-4	.	.	CASSEGPIGKLFF	TGTGCCAGCAGTGAAGGGCCCATTGGAAAACTGTTTTTT
TRBV5-1	TRBJ2-1	.	.	CASSLGLGGRLSSYNEQFF	TGCGCCAGCAGCTTGGGTTTGGGGGGGCGGTTGTCCTCCTACAATGAGCAGTTCTTC